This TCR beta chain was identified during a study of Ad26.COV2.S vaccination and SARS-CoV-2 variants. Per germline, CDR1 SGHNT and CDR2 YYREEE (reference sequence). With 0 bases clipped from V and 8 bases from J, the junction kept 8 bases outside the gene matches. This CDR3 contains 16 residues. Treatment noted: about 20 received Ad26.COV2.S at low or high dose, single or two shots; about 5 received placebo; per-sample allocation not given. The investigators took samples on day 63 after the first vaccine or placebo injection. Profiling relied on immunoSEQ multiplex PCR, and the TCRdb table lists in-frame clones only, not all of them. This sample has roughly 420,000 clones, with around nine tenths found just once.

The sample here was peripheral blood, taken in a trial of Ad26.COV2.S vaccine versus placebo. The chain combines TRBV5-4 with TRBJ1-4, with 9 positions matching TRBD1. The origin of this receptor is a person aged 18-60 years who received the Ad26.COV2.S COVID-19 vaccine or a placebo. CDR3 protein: CASSLARGQGIEKLFF. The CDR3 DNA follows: TGTGCCAGCAGCTTGGCCAGGGGACAGGGTATAGAAAAACTGTTTTTT. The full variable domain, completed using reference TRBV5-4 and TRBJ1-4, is ETGVTQSPTHLIKTRGQQVTLRCSSQSGHNTVSWYQQALGQGPQFIFQYYREEENGRGNFPPRFSGLQFPNYSSELNVNALELDDSALYLCASSLARGQGIEKLFFGSGTQLSVL.